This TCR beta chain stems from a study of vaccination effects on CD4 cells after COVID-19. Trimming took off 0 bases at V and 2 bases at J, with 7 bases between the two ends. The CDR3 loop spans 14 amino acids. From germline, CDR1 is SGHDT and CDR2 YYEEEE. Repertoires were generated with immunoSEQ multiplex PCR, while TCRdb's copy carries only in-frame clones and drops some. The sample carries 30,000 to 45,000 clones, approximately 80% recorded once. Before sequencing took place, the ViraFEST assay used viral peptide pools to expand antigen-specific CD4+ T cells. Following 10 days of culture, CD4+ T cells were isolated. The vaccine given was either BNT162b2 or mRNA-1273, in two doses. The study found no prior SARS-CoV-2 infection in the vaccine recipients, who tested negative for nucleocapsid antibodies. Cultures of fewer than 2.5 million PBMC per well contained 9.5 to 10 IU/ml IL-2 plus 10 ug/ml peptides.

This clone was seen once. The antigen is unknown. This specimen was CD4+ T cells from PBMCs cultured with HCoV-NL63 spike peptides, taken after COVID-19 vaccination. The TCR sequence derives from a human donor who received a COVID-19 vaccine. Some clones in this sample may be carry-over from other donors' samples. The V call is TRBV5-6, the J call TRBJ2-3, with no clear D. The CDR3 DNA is TGTGCCAGCAGCTTGGGGCAGCCCACAGATACGCAGTATTTT. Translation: CASSLGQPTDTQYF. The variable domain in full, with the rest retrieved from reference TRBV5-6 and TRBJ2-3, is DAGVTQSPTHLIKTRGQQVTLRCSPKSGHDTVSWYQQALGQGPQFIFQYYEEEERQRGNFPDRFSGHQFPNYSSELNVNALLLGDSALYLCASSLGQPTDTQYFGPGTRLTVL.